Below, 19 T cell receptor beta chains from the same sample are listed, as sequenced in a study of cytomegalovirus exposure and HLA in healthy donors. A multiplex PCR was run with 60 Vbeta primers and 13 Jbeta primers. Using immunoSEQ multiplex PCR, the repertoire was profiled, and TCRdb retains in-frame clones only, with some absent. The data show roughly 120,000 clones, approximately 80% seen once. Source material: PBMCs. The source is a woman younger than 35 in good health and CMV-seronegative.

This rearrangement joins TRBV19 to TRBJ1-1; D is possibly TRBD1 (6 bases). The CDR3 is 12 residues long. Looked up from germline, CDR1 is LNHDA and CDR2 is SQIVND (reference sequence). V was cut by 9 bases and J by 1 base, with 9 bases left in between. CDR3 region: CASLGGNTEAFF. The CDR3, as DNA: TGTGCCAGCTTAGGGGGGAACACTGAAGCTTTCTTT.

The chain carries TRBV9 and TRBJ1-3; D is unresolved. Trimming pared 0 bases from V and 0 bases from J, leaving 10 bases between. The CDR3 length is 16 residues. The germline gives CDR1 SGDLS, CDR2 YYNGEE. The CDR3 bases are TGTGCCAGCAGCGTAGGTCCCGAGAGCTCTGGAAACACCATATATTTT. Encoded protein: CASSVGPESSGNTIYF.

The chain recombines TRBV4-2 with TRBJ1-4; possible D gene TRBD1, 6 bases. The CDR3 covers 15 residues. V was clipped by 5 bases and J by 7 bases, with 17 bases between them. Per germline, CDR1 LGHNA and CDR2 YNFKEQ. The CDR3 spells CASSSYTDSVEKLFF. DNA of the CDR3: TGTGCCAGCAGCTCATATACGGACAGTGTTGAAAAACTGTTTTTT.

The rearrangement uses TRBV9 and TRBJ1-1, with a possible D match to TRBD1 (5 bases). Between the trimmed V and J ends, which lost 0 bases and 1 base, there was a span of 10 bases. The germline V gene encodes CDR1 SGDLS and CDR2 YYNGEE. The CDR3 is 15 amino acids. The DNA of the CDR3 is TGTGCCAGCAGCGTAGGCGGGACGGCGAACACTGAAGCTTTCTTT. Amino acid sequence: CASSVGGTANTEAFF.

Only one count was recorded for this clone. V gene TRBV2 combines with J gene TRBJ1-2, with TRBD1 matching 7 bases. Germline lookup yields CDR1 SNHLY and CDR2 FYNNEI. The CDR3 has 15 amino acids. V shed 10 bases and J 4 bases; nucleotides not matched to a gene: 15. This CDR3 is CATQGKGAVGYGYTF. The CDR3, as DNA: TGTGCCACCCAGGGGAAGGGGGCAGTTGGCTATGGCTACACCTTC.

The chain links TRBV4-2 to TRBJ2-7; D gene uncertain. There are 16 residues in the CDR3. Germline V lookup: CDR1 LGHNA, CDR2 YNFKEQ. Trimming left V 2 bases short and J 4 bases short, with 18 bases between. Here the CDR3 reads CASSQILAARSYEQYF. CDR3 in DNA: TGTGCCAGCAGCCAAATATTAGCCGCGCGTTCTTACGAGCAGTACTTC.

This clone has a single count. The V gene is TRBV7-9, the J gene TRBJ1-4; TRBD1 aligns across 7 bases. Germline CDR1 and CDR2: SEHNR and FQNEAQ (reference sequence). The V gene end was trimmed by 5 bases and the J gene end by 6 bases; junction bases not matched to a gene: 3. The CDR3 totals 13 residues. The CDR3 coding sequence is TGTGCCAGCAGCGGGACAGTCCATGAAAAACTGTTTTTT. Its protein product is CASSGTVHEKLFF.

The rearrangement links TRBV19 to TRBJ2-7, with 7 nucleotides matching TRBD1. The germline V gene has CDR1 LNHDA and CDR2 SQIVND (reference sequence). V lost 7 bases, J lost 3 bases, and 12 bases stayed unmatched. The CDR3 covers 15 residues. The CDR3 here is CASNPGGDSFYEQYF. CDR3 DNA: TGTGCCAGTAATCCCGGTGGGGACAGCTTCTACGAGCAGTACTTC.

Regarding this clone: The junction departs from germline at one end; a sequencing error may be responsible. CDR3 in DNA: TGTTCCAGCAGCCGCTTTCAGGGGGCTGGAAATCAGCCCCAGCATTTT. Protein: CSSSRFQGAGNQPQHF. The chain has TRBV7-9 and TRBJ1-5; 8 nucleotides match TRBD1. CDR1 is SEHNR and CDR2 is FQNEAQ in the germline V gene (reference sequence). The CDR3 consists of 16 residues.

The genes are TRBV20-1 and TRBJ1-2; 7 bases are shared with TRBD1. The CDR3 sequence is 11 residues long. Unmatched junction bases numbered 5, after V lost 6 bases and J lost 7 bases. Germline V gene data show CDR1 as DFQATT and CDR2 as SNEGSKA (reference sequence). The CDR3 spells CSARGGPGYTF. CDR3 nucleotide sequence: TGCAGTGCCCGAGGGGGCCCTGGCTACACCTTC.

This chain links TRBV27 with TRBJ2-3; 11 bases align to TRBD2. This CDR3 spans 16 amino acids. Trimming removed 2 bases from V and 1 base from J; junction bases left unmatched: 2. CDR1 MNHEY and CDR2 SMNVEV come from the germline V gene (reference sequence). CDR3 sequence reads: CASSLILAGGTDTQYF. In nucleotides, the CDR3 is TGTGCCAGCAGTTTAATACTAGCGGGGGGCACAGATACGCAGTATTTT.

The chain combines TRBV19 with TRBJ2-2, with 9 bases identical to TRBD1. This CDR3 spans 15 amino acids. Per germline, CDR1 LNHDA and CDR2 SQIVND (reference sequence). With 10 bases clipped from V and 6 bases from J, the junction kept 12 bases outside the gene matches. CDR3 sequence: CATRRGDRVPGELFF. CDR3 coding DNA: TGTGCCACCCGCCGGGGGGACAGGGTACCCGGGGAGCTGTTTTTT.

The chain has TRBV30 and TRBJ1-1, with no clear D. V was trimmed by 2 bases and J by 7 bases, leaving 11 bases between them. The CDR3 sequence is 12 residues long. The germline CDR1 and CDR2 sequences are GTSNPN and SVGIG (reference sequence). CDR3 coding DNA: TGTGCCTGGAGTACTATTAAGAATGAAGCTTTCTTT. This translates into CAWSTIKNEAFF.

Concerning this clone itself: The identical CDR3 is also encoded by other nucleotide sequences in the sample. The CDR3 nucleotides read TGTGCCAGCTCACCACTGGGACAGGGGGGAACTGAAGCTTTCTTT. Encoded protein: CASSPLGQGGTEAFF. The rearrangement links TRBV18 to TRBJ1-1; 11 positions match TRBD1. V dropped 1 base and J dropped 5; count of bases not matched to a gene: 3. The CDR3 has 15 residues. Germline loops: CDR1 KGHSH, CDR2 LQKENI.

The chain carries TRBV27 and TRBJ2-1, with D uncertain. The V end was cut by 7 bases, the J end by 8 bases, with 18 bases between. The germline V gene has CDR1 MNHEY and CDR2 SMNVEV (reference sequence). The CDR3 extends over 14 amino acids. In nucleotides, the CDR3 is TGTGCCAGCACCCTATCGACTGCCACCGATGAGCAGTTCTTC. Translation gives CASTLSTATDEQFF.

CDR3 coding DNA: TGTGCCACCAGCAGAGATTTTCTACCCTCCTACGAGCAGTACTTC. It encodes CATSRDFLPSYEQYF. The chain has TRBV15 and TRBJ2-7; D unresolved. With 0 bases removed from V and 0 bases from J, the gap between germline ends came to 9 bases. There are 15 residues in the CDR3. The germline V gene has CDR1 LNHNV and CDR2 YYDKDF (reference sequence).

The chain couples TRBV6-1 to TRBJ1-1, with D maybe TRBD1 (6 bases). CDR3 length: 15 residues. Germline V CDR1 and CDR2: MNHNS, SASEGT. Between the trimmed V and J ends, which lost 7 bases and 2 bases, there was a span of 17 bases. Written as DNA, the CDR3 is TGTGCCAGCACCGCGGAGACAGGCCGAAACACTGAAGCTTTCTTT. This translates into CASTAETGRNTEAFF.

The chain joins TRBV5-4 to TRBJ1-3; D unresolved. The CDR3 has 15 amino acids. Deletions cut 4 bases from V and 4 bases from J, with 15 bases between. Per the germline V gene, CDR1 is SGHNT and CDR2 is YYREEE (reference sequence). The CDR3 bases are TGTGCCAGCAGCAAAAACGACGGAGTAGGAAACACCATATATTTT. This sequence encodes CASSKNDGVGNTIYF.

This rearrangement joins TRBV6-5 to TRBJ1-1; D perhaps matches TRBD1 (5 bases). Trimming took off 7 bases at V and 7 bases at J, with 13 bases between the two ends. This CDR3 is built from 12 residues. Per the germline V gene, CDR1 is MNHEY and CDR2 is SVGAGI. Written as DNA, the CDR3 is TGTGCCAGCACTAACGGGGGGGGTGAAGCTTTCTTT. Translating it yields CASTNGGGEAFF.